Below, 14 T cell receptor beta chains from the same sample are listed, as sequenced in a study of cytomegalovirus exposure and HLA in healthy donors. PCR amplification relied on 60 Vbeta primers (plus 13 Jbeta primers). Assay: immunoSEQ multiplex PCR; the TCRdb copy retains only in-frame clones and omits some. The table has roughly 130,000 clones, 8.5% to 10% seen once. Sequencing input: PBMCs. These TCRs come from a man between 35 and 55 years old in good health and CMV-seronegative.

The chain has TRBV6-1 and TRBJ2-7; the D gene is possibly TRBD2 (5 bases). V lost 5 bases, J lost 0 bases, and 11 bases lay in between. Germline V CDR1 and CDR2: MNHNS, SASEGT. The length of the CDR3 is 14 residues. The CDR3 protein is CASSQDWISYEQYF. The DNA of the CDR3 is TGTGCCAGCAGTCAGGACTGGATCTCCTACGAGCAGTACTTC.

This chain uses TRBV15 with TRBJ1-4, with D perhaps TRBD1 (5 bases). Germline CDR1 reads LNHNV; CDR2 reads YYDKDF (reference sequence). Deletions cut 0 bases from V and 8 bases from J, with 7 bases between. CDR3 length: 13 residues. The DNA for the CDR3 is TGTGCCACCAGCAGAGATGGACACGAAAAACTGTTTTTT. Its translation is CATSRDGHEKLFF.

The CDR3 DNA follows: TGTGCCAGCAGTGAAGCGCAGACAGGGGCTCAGCCCCAGCATTTT. Translation gives CASSEAQTGAQPQHF. The V gene is TRBV2, the J gene TRBJ1-5; the match to TRBD1 covers 8 bases. Germline trimming cut 0 bases from V and 6 bases from J; bases unmatched to any gene: 4. Germline loops: CDR1 SNHLY, CDR2 FYNNEI. The CDR3 is made up of 15 amino acids.

The chain recombines TRBV4-1 with TRBJ2-2; the D gene is possibly TRBD1 (6 bases). CDR1 is MGHRA, CDR2 YSYEKL, per germline. This CDR3 has 12 amino acids. Trimming cost V 4 bases and J 7 bases, with 7 bases left between them. CDR3 protein: CASSPDSGELFF. The CDR3 DNA reads TGCGCCAGCAGCCCGGACAGCGGGGAGCTGTTTTTT.

The rearrangement uses TRBV5-4 and TRBJ2-7, with 13 bases matching TRBD2. The germline gives CDR1 SGHNT, CDR2 YYREEE (reference sequence). The CDR3 runs to 17 residues. J gave up 7 bases and V 2 bases, and 12 bases lay outside the gene matches. CDR3 DNA: TGTGCCAGCAGCTTTCGACTAGCGGGGGGCCTCCCGGATGAGCAGTACTTC. Protein product: CASSFRLAGGLPDEQYF.

This clone appeared a few times. V is TRBV28 and J is TRBJ1-1, with unresolved D. The CDR3 has 14 residues. Germline V lookup: CDR1 MDHEN, CDR2 SYDVKM. V dropped 2 bases and J dropped 1 base, with 8 bases sitting between them. CDR3 coding DNA: TGTGCCAGCAGTTTAACGGCAGGGAACACTGAAGCTTTCTTT. Translating gives CASSLTAGNTEAFF.

This clone has more than one count but fewer than ten. This sequence joins TRBV15 and TRBJ1-5; TRBD1 agrees at 9 bases. Per germline, CDR1 LNHNV and CDR2 YYDKDF (reference sequence). V dropped 5 bases and J dropped 6; count of bases not matched to a gene: 8. CDR3 length equals 15 residues. CDR3 DNA: TGTGCCACCAGCCCGGGACAGGGAATAGGTCAGCCCCAGCATTTT. Its translation: CATSPGQGIGQPQHF.

The V gene is TRBV28, the J gene TRBJ2-1; TRBD2 agrees at 7 bases. With V trimmed by 5 bases and J by 2 bases, 6 bases remained unmatched. Looked up from germline, CDR1 is MDHEN and CDR2 is SYDVKM. There are 15 residues in the CDR3. The CDR3 is CASSLGGRPYNEQFF. For the CDR3, the DNA is TGTGCCAGCAGTCTGGGAGGGAGGCCCTACAATGAGCAGTTCTTC.

The chain carries TRBV9 and TRBJ2-7; the match to TRBD2 covers 7 bases. Germline V gene lookup returns CDR1 SGDLS and CDR2 YYNGEE. CDR3 size: 15 residues. V dropped 0 bases and J dropped 4; count of bases not matched to a gene: 7. The CDR3 loop reads CASSVGWGGEYEQYF. The CDR3 nucleotides are TGTGCCAGCAGCGTAGGTTGGGGGGGAGAGTACGAGCAGTACTTC.

The chain links TRBV10-1 to TRBJ2-1; the D is unclear. Germline V gene lookup returns CDR1 WNHNN and CDR2 SYGVQD (reference sequence). The CDR3 consists of 13 residues. The V gene lost 0 bases and the J gene lost 8 bases, with 8 bases spanning the gap. CDR3 loop: CASSESPGYEQFF. The CDR3 nucleotides are TGCGCCAGCAGTGAGTCGCCAGGATATGAGCAGTTCTTC.

This clone was found a few times. Other DNA sequences in this specimen translate into the identical CDR3. The chain couples TRBV7-2 to TRBJ2-7, with D perhaps matching TRBD1 (6 bases). CDR1 is SGHTA and CDR2 is FQGNSA in the germline V gene. The CDR3 consists of 14 residues. V lost 0 bases and J lost 2, with 8 bases in between. CDR3 region: CASSLAGAPYEQYF. The DNA of the CDR3 is TGTGCCAGCAGCTTAGCGGGGGCCCCCTACGAGCAGTACTTC.

This clone showed up just a few times. V gene TRBV19 combines with J gene TRBJ2-7, with 7 bases fitting TRBD1. Trimming removed 5 bases from V and 0 bases from J; junction bases left unmatched: 4. Germline V gives CDR1 LNHDA, CDR2 SQIVND (reference sequence). The CDR3 is 14 residues long. The CDR3 region is CASSPRDSSYEQYF. The CDR3 DNA sequence: TGTGCCAGTAGTCCCAGGGACAGCTCCTACGAGCAGTACTTC.

There are a few counts of this clone. The chain carries TRBV10-2 and TRBJ2-1; perhaps TRBD2 as D (5 bases). Germline assignment: CDR1 WSHSY and CDR2 SAAADI. CDR3 length: 14 amino acids. V was cut by 3 bases and J by 7 bases, with 13 bases left in between. As DNA, the CDR3 is TGCGCCAGCAGTGAAAGTCATCGGGGTAATGAGCAGTTCTTC. Translated: CASSESHRGNEQFF.

This rearrangement joins TRBV7-3 to TRBJ1-2, with a possible D match to TRBD1 (5 bases). CDR3 length: 13 amino acids. Germline loops: CDR1 SGHTA, CDR2 FQGTGA. Trimming took off 5 bases at V and 3 bases at J, with 10 bases between the two ends. The CDR3 region is CASSQTGDYGYTF. The CDR3 DNA reads as TGTGCCAGCAGCCAGACGGGGGACTATGGCTACACCTTC.